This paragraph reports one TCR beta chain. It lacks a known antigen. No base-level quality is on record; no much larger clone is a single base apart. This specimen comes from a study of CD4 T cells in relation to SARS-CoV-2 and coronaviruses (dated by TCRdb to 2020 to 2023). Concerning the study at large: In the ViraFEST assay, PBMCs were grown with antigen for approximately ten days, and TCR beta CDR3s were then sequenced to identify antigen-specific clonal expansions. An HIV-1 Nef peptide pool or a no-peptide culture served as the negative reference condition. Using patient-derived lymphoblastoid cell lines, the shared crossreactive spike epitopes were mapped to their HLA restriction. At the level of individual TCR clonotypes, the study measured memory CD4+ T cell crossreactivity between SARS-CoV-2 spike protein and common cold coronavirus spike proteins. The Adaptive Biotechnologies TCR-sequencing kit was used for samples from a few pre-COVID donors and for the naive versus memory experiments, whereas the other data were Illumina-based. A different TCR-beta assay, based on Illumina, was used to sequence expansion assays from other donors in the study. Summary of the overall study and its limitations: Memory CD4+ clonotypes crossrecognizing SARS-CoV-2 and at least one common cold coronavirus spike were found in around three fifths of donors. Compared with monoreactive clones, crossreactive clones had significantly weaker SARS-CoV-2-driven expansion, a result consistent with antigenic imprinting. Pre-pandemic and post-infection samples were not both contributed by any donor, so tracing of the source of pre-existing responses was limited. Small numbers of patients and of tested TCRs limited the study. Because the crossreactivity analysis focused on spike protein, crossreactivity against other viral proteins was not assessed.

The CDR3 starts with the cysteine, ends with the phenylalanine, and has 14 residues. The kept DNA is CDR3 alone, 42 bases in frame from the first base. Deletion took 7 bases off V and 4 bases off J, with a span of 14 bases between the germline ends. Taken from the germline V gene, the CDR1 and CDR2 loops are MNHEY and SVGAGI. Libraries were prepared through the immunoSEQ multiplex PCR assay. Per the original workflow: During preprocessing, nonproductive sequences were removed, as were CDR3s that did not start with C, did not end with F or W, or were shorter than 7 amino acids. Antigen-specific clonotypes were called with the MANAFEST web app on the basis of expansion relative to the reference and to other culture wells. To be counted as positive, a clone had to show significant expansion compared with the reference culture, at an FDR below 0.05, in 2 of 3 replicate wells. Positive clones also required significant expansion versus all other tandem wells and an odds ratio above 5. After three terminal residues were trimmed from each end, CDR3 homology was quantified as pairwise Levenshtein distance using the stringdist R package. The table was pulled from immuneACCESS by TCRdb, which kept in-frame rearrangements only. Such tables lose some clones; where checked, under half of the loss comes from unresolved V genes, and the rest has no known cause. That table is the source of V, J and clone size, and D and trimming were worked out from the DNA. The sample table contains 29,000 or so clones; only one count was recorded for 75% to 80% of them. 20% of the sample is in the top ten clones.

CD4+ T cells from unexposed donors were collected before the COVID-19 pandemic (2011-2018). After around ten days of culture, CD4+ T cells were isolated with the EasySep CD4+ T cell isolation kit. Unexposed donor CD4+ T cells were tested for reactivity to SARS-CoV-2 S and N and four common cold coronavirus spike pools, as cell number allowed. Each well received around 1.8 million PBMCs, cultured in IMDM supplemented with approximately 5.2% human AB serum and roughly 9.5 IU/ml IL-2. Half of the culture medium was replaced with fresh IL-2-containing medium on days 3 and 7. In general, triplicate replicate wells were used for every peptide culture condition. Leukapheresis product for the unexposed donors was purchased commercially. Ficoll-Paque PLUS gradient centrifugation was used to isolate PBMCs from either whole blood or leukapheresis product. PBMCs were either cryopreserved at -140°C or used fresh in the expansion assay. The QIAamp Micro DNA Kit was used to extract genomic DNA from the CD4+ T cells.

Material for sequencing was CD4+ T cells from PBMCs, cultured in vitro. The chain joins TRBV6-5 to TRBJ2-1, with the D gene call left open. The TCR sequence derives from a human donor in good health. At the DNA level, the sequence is TGTGCCAGCAACCCCCGACGATCTTACAATGAGCAGTTCTTC. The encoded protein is CASNPRRSYNEQFF.